This T cell receptor beta chain was sequenced in a study of cytomegalovirus exposure and HLA in healthy donors. Study-level points and caveats: It was likely that a cluster of highly shared sequence variants was a sequencing artifact. In most subjects, TCR beta sequences reportedly gave accurate predictions of HLA-A and HLA-B alleles. The productive fraction for most TCR beta V segments was about 87% or about 30% in an earlier analysis. With high specificity and sensitivity, the classifier reportedly diagnosed cytomegalovirus status.

As regards this clone: Its specificity is not known.

Germline V CDR1 and CDR2: SGHKS, YYEKEE (reference sequence). This CDR3 is built from 16 residues. Trimming removed 3 bases at V and 0 bases at J, with 14 bases between. The PCR contained 60 Vbeta and 13 Jbeta primers. The data were produced by immunoSEQ multiplex PCR, yet TCRdb's version contains in-frame clones alone and is incomplete. The repertoire holds about 200,000 clones, 79% seen once, with 1.5% in the top ten. V gene TRBV5-5 combines with J gene TRBJ2-3; tentative D call: TRBD1 (6 bases). This receptor was obtained from a girl under 18 in good health and CMV-seropositive. Source material: PBMCs. The CDR3 DNA reads TGTGCCAGCAGCTGGGGGCGGGCCCCTAGCACAGATACGCAGTATTTT. It encodes CASSWGRAPSTDTQYF.